The 21 T cell receptor beta chains in this list originate from one sample, sequenced in a study of T cell repertoires in cytomegalovirus infection. TCRdb itself ran the reads through MiXCR, one entry per CDR3 protein. The sample holds 800,000 to 950,000 distinct CDR3 sequences, about 31% seen once. These receptors have no identified antigens. This specimen was cultured CD8+ T cells from PBMCs, taken from culture after CMV antigen stimulation. The receptors stem from a human donor in good health (CMV status not recorded). Some clones in this sample may be carry-over from other donors' samples.

This clonotype was detected ten times or more. The chain uses TRBV5-6 and TRBJ2-1, with TRBD2 matching over 7 bases. Per the germline V gene, CDR1 is SGHDT and CDR2 is YYEEEE. With V trimmed by 4 bases and J by 3 bases, 13 bases remained unmatched. CDR3 length: 17 amino acids. This CDR3 is CASSPNVIAGVYNEQFF. CDR3 nucleotide sequence: TGTGCCAGCAGCCCGAATGTTATTGCGGGGGTCTACAATGAGCAGTTCTTC.

The V and J genes are TRBV28 and TRBJ1-1; the D is unclear. The CDR3 totals 14 residues. V shed 3 bases and J shed 3 bases, with 11 bases lying between them. Germline values: CDR1 MDHEN, CDR2 SYDVKM. CDR3 sequence reads: CASSFFGPYTEAFF. The DNA of the CDR3 is TGTGCCAGCAGTTTCTTTGGTCCATACACTGAAGCTTTCTTT.

Only one count was recorded for this clonotype. An end of the junction does not agree with germline; a read error may underlie this. V usage is TRBV7-3 and J usage is TRBJ2-1, with D possibly matching TRBD1 (5 bases). There are 15 residues in the CDR3. The germline V gene encodes CDR1 SGHTA and CDR2 FQGTGA. The CDR3 coding sequence is TGTGTCAGCAGCATAGACGGCAGGGTCTACAATGAGCAGTTCTTC. This codes for CVSSIDGRVYNEQFF.

In regard to this clonotype: Germline is not matched at one junction end, which may reflect a read error. The chain couples TRBV6-6 to TRBJ2-6; 14 bases map to TRBD2. Germline CDR1 MNHNY, CDR2 SVGAGI (reference sequence). This CDR3 contains 19 residues. CDR3 residues: CASTRTSGGSGSGADVLTF. CDR3 DNA sequence: TGTGCCAGCACCAGGACTAGCGGGGGGTCCGGCTCTGGGGCCGACGTCCTGACTTTC.

In its sample, this clonotype was seen a few times. This sequence joins TRBV7-9 and TRBJ1-1; D uncertain. Between the trimmed V and J ends, which lost 3 bases and 2 bases, there was a span of 10 bases. Looked up from germline, CDR1 is SEHNR and CDR2 is FQNEAQ (reference sequence). The CDR3 consists of 14 residues. Here the CDR3 DNA reads TGTGCCAGCAGCTTTGCCCTTACAAACACTGAAGCTTTCTTT. It codes for CASSFALTNTEAFF.

This clonotype was found a few times. The chain links TRBV7-6 to TRBJ2-5; 7 bases align to TRBD1. The CDR3 is 14 residues long. CDR1 is SGHVS and CDR2 is FNYEAQ in the germline V gene. The ends lost 4 bases at V and 2 bases at J; junction bases unmatched: 4. Written as DNA, the CDR3 is TGTGCCAGCAGCTCGGGACAGCCGCAAGAGACCCAGTACTTC. Translating gives CASSSGQPQETQYF.

This clonotype occurred a few times. V is TRBV7-6 and J is TRBJ2-1; TRBD2 aligns across 12 bases. Germline CDR1 and CDR2: SGHVS and FNYEAQ. The CDR3 has 15 amino acids. Trimming at V came to 6 bases and at J to 6 bases, leaving 6 bases not matched to a gene. The CDR3 sequence is CASRPLAGGSNEQFF. The CDR3 DNA reads TGTGCCAGCAGACCTCTAGCGGGGGGGAGCAATGAGCAGTTCTTC.

This chain joins TRBV29-1 and TRBJ2-7, with 10 bases fitting TRBD2. The CDR3 totals 15 residues. The J segment lost 0 bases and the V segment lost 7 bases, leaving 9 bases of the junction unmatched. Germline V lookup: CDR1 SQVTM, CDR2 ANQGSEA. DNA for the CDR3: TGCAGCGACCTCCCCGGGACTAGCGACTCCTACGAGCAGTACGTC. It is translated as CSDLPGTSDSYEQYV.

Ten or more counts support this clonotype. The chain is built from TRBV24-1 and TRBJ2-1; D may be TRBD1 (5 bases). The CDR3 consists of 12 residues. Germline V gene sequence: CDR1 KGHDR, CDR2 SFDVKD. Trimming cost V 3 bases and J 11 bases, with 10 bases left between them. The CDR3 coding sequence is TGTGCCACCAGTGATCCTACAGGAAAGCAGTTCTTC. Translation: CATSDPTGKQFF.

The genes are TRBV6-5 and TRBJ2-7, with TRBD2 matching over 7 bases. Losses at the gene ends were 4 bases for V and 3 bases for J; bases not matched to a gene: 6. The CDR3 contains 14 residues. Germline assignment: CDR1 MNHEY and CDR2 SVGAGI. CDR3 loop: CASSSTGLDYEQYV. CDR3 bases: TGTGCCAGCAGTTCTACAGGACTAGACTACGAGCAGTACGTC.

The gene calls are TRBV24-1 and TRBJ2-4; D is undetermined. The CDR3 runs 12 residues. Germline-derived CDR1 and CDR2 are KGHDR and SFDVKD. The V gene lost 4 bases and the J gene lost 6 bases, with 6 bases spanning the gap. The CDR3 DNA is TGTGCCACCAGTGACCCCAGAAACATTCAGTACTTC. Amino acid sequence: CATSDPRNIQYF.

V is TRBV12-3 or TRBV12-4 and J is TRBJ1-2; tentatively, D is TRBD1 (6 bases). The CDR3 length is 15 residues. Deletions cut 3 bases from V and 4 bases from J, with 15 bases between. CDR3 protein: CASSFWAGVSYGYTF. The CDR3 DNA is TGTGCCAGCAGTTTTTGGGCAGGGGTATCCTATGGCTACACCTTC.

The sample holds a few counts of this clonotype. The rearrangement joins TRBV27 to TRBJ1-1, with D possibly being TRBD1 (5 bases). Trimming took 8 bases from V and 3 from J, leaving 13 bases between them. Germline CDR1 reads MNHEY; CDR2 reads SMNVEV (reference sequence). The CDR3 totals 13 residues. The CDR3 sequence: CASRLMTDTEAFF. The DNA of the CDR3 is TGTGCCAGCCGACTTATGACAGACACTGAAGCTTTCTTT.

The chain joins TRBV10-3 to TRBJ2-1; 10 bases line up with TRBD2. The germline CDR1 and CDR2 sequences are ENHRY and SYGVKD. The V and J ends lost 6 bases and 2 bases, in that order; junction bases with no gene match: 19. This CDR3 comprises 20 residues. DNA for the CDR3: TGTGCCATCAGACCCCTGGGAACTAGCGGGACCTTTAGCCCCTACAATGAGCAGTTCTTC. Translating gives CAIRPLGTSGTFSPYNEQFF.

This clonotype appeared a few times. This chain uses TRBV2 with TRBJ1-1; weak D call: TRBD1 (6 bases). The CDR3 spans 14 residues. Germline values: CDR1 SNHLY, CDR2 FYNNEI. The CDR3 region is CAHGRQEMNTEAFF. CDR3 DNA: TGTGCTCACGGACGACAGGAAATGAACACTGAAGCTTTCTTT.

This clonotype has a handful of counts. The J gene is TRBJ2-1, the V gene TRBV7-2, with D maybe TRBD2 (5 bases). Germline assignment: CDR1 SGHTA and CDR2 FQGNSA. Deletions cut 1 base from V and 4 bases from J, with 11 bases between. The CDR3 runs to 15 residues. This CDR3 reads CASSLGGRRYNEQFF. The CDR3 DNA follows: TGTGCCAGCAGCTTAGGGGGTCGGAGGTACAATGAGCAGTTCTTC.

This clonotype was seen ten or more times. This chain uses TRBV4-1 with TRBJ2-3; D might be TRBD2 (5 bases). Germline CDR1 and CDR2: MGHRA and YSYEKL. This CDR3 has 15 amino acids. The V gene lost 6 bases and the J gene lost 0 bases, with 13 bases spanning the gap. CDR3 nucleotide sequence: TGCGCCAGCAGACGAAGAGCGGCTAGCACAGATACGCAGTATTTT. This translates into CASRRRAASTDTQYF.

This clonotype was found a few times. A single base separates this from a much larger clone, so it may be a read error. V gene TRBV7-3 combines with J gene TRBJ1-1; D might be TRBD1 (5 bases). This CDR3 region has 14 residues. Germline lookup yields CDR1 SGHTA and CDR2 FQGTGA. V was shortened by 2 bases and J by 1 base, with 8 bases between the two germline ends. The CDR3 nucleotides read TGTGCCAGCAGCTTACTTGACAGGAACACTGAAGCTTTCTTT. This codes for CASSLLDRNTEAFF.

This clonotype has more than one count but fewer than ten. A single base separates this from a much larger clone, so it may be a read error. CDR3 sequence: CASSLEVGGSTDTQYF. The CDR3 bases are TGTGCCAGCAGCTTAGAGGTGGGGGGGAGCACAGATACGCAGTATTTT. The chain joins TRBV7-6 to TRBJ2-3; 7 bases agree with TRBD2. This CDR3 comprises 16 residues. Germline trimming cut 1 base from V and 0 bases from J; bases unmatched to any gene: 4. CDR1 and CDR2 from the germline V gene are SGHVS and FNYEAQ.

V usage is TRBV27 and J usage is TRBJ1-2; D gene uncertain. This CDR3 has 17 amino acids. Trimming shortened V by 0 bases and J by 4 bases, and 18 bases separated the two germline ends. The germline V gene encodes CDR1 MNHEY and CDR2 SMNVEV (reference sequence). CDR3 in DNA: TGTGCCAGCAGTTTATCGACCTCCCTGGCAGTTCTCTATGGCTACACCTTC. Its protein product is CASSLSTSLAVLYGYTF.

The V call is TRBV7-6, the J call TRBJ1-1; D not certain. V was clipped by 5 bases and J by 3 bases, with 16 bases between them. The CDR3 loop spans 15 amino acids. CDR1 and CDR2 from the germline V gene are SGHVS and FNYEAQ. This chain's CDR3 is CASSATALEYTEAFF. The CDR3 coding sequence is TGTGCCAGCAGCGCGACGGCCCTGGAGTACACTGAAGCTTTCTTT.